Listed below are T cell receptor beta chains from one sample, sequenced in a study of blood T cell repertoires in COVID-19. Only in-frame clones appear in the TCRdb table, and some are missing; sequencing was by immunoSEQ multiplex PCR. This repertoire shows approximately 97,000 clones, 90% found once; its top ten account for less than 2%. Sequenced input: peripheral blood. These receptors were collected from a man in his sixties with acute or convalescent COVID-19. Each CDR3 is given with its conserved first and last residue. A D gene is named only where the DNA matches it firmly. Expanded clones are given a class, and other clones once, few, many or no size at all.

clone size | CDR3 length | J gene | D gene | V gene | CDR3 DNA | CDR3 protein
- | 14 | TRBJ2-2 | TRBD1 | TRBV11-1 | TGTGCCAGCAGGAGGGGGCTCGGCACCGGGGAGCTGTTTTTT | CASRRGLGTGELFF
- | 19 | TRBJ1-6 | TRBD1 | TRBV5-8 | TGTGCCAGCCGGCTCAACTTCCGGACAGGGAAGAGGGAGGATTCACCCCTCCACTTT | CASRLNFRTGKREDSPLHF
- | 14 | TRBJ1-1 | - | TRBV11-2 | TGTGCCAGCAGCTTAGATCGCGGGGTCTCTGAAGCTTTCTTT | CASSLDRGVSEAFF
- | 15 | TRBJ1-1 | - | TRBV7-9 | TGTGCCAGCAGCCGAGAAGTCGGGGTGGGCACTGAAGCTTTCTTT | CASSREVGVGTEAFF
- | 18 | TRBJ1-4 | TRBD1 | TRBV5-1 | TGCGCCAGCAGCGGAGGGACAGGGTCTTGGGGATCTAATGAAAAACTGTTTTTT | CASSGGTGSWGSNEKLFF
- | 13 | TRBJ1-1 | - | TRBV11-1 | TGTGCCAGCAGCAGAAACATGAACACTGAAGCTTTCTTT | CASSRNMNTEAFF
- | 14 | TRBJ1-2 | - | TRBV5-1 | TGCGCCAGCTCCCTAGGGGCGGCAGACTCTGGCTACACCTTC | CASSLGAADSGYTF
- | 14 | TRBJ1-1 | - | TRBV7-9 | TGTGCCAGCAGCTTAGGACGAGGGAACACTGAAGCTTTCTTT | CASSLGRGNTEAFF
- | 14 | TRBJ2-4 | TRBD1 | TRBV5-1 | TGCGCCAGCAGTGGACAGGGGGGGCCCGACATTCAGTACTTC | CASSGQGGPDIQYF
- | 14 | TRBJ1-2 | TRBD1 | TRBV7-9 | TGTGCCAGCAGCGGGGACAGGGGGTGGTATGGCTACACCTTC | CASSGDRGWYGYTF
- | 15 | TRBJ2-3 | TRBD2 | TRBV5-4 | TGTGCCAGCAGCCCTAGCGGGGCCAACACAGATACGCAGTATTTT | CASSPSGANTDTQYF
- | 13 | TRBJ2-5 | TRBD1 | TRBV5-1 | TGCGCCAGCAGCGGGACAGGGAAAGAGACCCAGTACTTC | CASSGTGKETQYF
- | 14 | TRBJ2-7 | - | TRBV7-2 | TGTGCCAGCAGCTTGGACAGAGCTACCTACGAGCAGTACTTC | CASSLDRATYEQYF
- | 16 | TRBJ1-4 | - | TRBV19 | TGTGCCAGTAGTACAGACGTTGGTGCAGGGGACGAAAAACTGTTTTTT | CASSTDVGAGDEKLFF
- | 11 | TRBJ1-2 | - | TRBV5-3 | TGTGCCAGAACTCAGGGTCGGGGCTACACCTTC | CARTQGRGYTF
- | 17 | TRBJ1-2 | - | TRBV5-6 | TGTGCCAGCAGCTTGACCGAGACAGCGCTACTTAACTATGGCTACACCTTC | CASSLTETALLNYGYTF
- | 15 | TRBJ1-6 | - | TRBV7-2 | TGTGCCAGCAGCTTCAATGCAGGGCCAAATTCACCCCTCCACTTT | CASSFNAGPNSPLHF
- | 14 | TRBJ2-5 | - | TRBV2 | TGTGCCAGCAGTGAGCAACAGTACCAAGAGACCCAGTACTTC | CASSEQQYQETQYF
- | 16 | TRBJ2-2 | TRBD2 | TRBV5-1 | TGCGCCAGCAGCGAAGGGACTAGCGACTTAACCGGGGAGCTGTTTTTT | CASSEGTSDLTGELFF
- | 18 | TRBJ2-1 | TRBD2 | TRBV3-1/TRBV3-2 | TGTGCCAGCAGCCAAGAGTCCCCTACTAGCGGGGGATTGGGAGAGCAGTTCTTC | CASSQESPTSGGLGEQFF
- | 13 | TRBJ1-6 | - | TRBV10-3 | TGTGCCGCTAACAGGGAATTGGGTTCACCCCTCCACTTT | CAANRELGSPLHF
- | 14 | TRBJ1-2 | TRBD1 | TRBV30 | TGTGCCGGAACCGGGACAGGAAGAACCTATGGCTACACCTTC | CAGTGTGRTYGYTF
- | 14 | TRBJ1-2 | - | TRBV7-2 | TGTGCCAGCAGCCTTCAGGGGATTAACTATGGCTACACCTTC | CASSLQGINYGYTF
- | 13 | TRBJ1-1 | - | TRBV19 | TGTGCCAGCACCCGGTCCCCAGGCCCTGAAGCTTTCTTT | CASTRSPGPEAFF
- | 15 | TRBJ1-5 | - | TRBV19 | TGTGCCAGTAGTTTTGCGCAGGGCCTTAATCAGCCCCAGCATTTT | CASSFAQGLNQPQHF
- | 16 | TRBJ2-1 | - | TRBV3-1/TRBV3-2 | TGTGCCAGCAGCCAAGTGCCACAGATCTCCTACAATGAGCAGTTCTTC | CASSQVPQISYNEQFF
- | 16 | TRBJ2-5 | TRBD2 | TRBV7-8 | TGTGCCAGCAGCCTTAGCGGGGGGACTACCCCGGAGACCCAGTACTTC | CASSLSGGTTPETQYF
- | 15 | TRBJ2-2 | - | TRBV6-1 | TGTGCCAGCAGTGAAGATGGCGGGGTGCCCGGGGAGCTGTTTTTT | CASSEDGGVPGELFF
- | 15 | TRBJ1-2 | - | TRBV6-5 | TGTGCCAGCAGTTACAACTTTCGGGGGATCTATGGCTACACCTTC | CASSYNFRGIYGYTF
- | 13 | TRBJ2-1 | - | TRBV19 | TGTGCCAGTAGTATATCATTGGGAGCCCCGGGGTTCTTC | CASSISLGAPGFF
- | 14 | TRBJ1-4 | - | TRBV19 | TGTGCCAGTAGCTCGACAGCAGCTTCCGAAAAACTGTTTTTT | CASSSTAASEKLFF
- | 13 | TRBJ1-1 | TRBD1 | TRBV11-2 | TGTGCCAGCAGCTTTACAGGGGACACTGAAGCTTTCTTT | CASSFTGDTEAFF
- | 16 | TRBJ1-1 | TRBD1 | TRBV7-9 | TGTGCCAGCAGACCCGGGGGACAGGGCCCGAACACTGAAGCTTTCTTT | CASRPGGQGPNTEAFF
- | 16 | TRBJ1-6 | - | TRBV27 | TGTGCCAGCAGTTTAACCCGCGGGGGGTCCCAAACACCCCTCCACTTT | CASSLTRGGSQTPLHF
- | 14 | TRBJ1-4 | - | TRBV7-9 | TGTGCCAGCAGCCCGCAGGCCGGTAATGAAAAACTGTTTTTT | CASSPQAGNEKLFF
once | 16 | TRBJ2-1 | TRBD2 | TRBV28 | TGTGCCAGCAGCCGCCGCGGGGGGGCGATATACAATGAGCAGTTCTTC | CASSRRGGAIYNEQFF
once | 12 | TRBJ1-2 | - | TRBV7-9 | TGTGCCAGCAGCCAAGACACCGGCGGCTACACCTTC | CASSQDTGGYTF
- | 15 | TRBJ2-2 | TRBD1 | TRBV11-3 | TGTGCCAGCAGCCTAGGACAGGGGGCAACCGGGGAGCTGTTTTTT | CASSLGQGATGELFF
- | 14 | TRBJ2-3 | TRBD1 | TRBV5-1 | TGCGCCAGCGGGACAGGGGGGAGCACAGATACGCAGTATTTT | CASGTGGSTDTQYF
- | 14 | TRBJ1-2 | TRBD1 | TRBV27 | TGTGCCAGCAGCCTGGGACAGGGAAGCGGTGGCTACACCTTC | CASSLGQGSGGYTF
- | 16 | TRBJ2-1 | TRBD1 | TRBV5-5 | TGTGCCAGCAGCTCCACCTTGGGACAGGCCTACAATGAGCAGTTCTTC | CASSSTLGQAYNEQFF
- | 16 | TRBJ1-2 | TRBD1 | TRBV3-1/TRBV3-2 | TGTGCCAGCAGCCAAGAAACGACAGGGGCCAACTATGGCTACACCTTC | CASSQETTGANYGYTF
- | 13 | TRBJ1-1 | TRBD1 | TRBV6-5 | TGTGCCAGCAGGTTGACAGGGTACACTGAAGCTTTCTTT | CASRLTGYTEAFF
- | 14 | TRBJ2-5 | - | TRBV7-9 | TGTGCCAGCAGCTTAGGAGCGCCGCCAGAGACCCAGTACTTC | CASSLGAPPETQYF
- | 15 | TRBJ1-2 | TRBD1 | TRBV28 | TGTGCCAGCAGCCCTGGACAGGGGCTAAACTATGGCTACACCTTC | CASSPGQGLNYGYTF
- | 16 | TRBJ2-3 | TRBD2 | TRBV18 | TGTGCCAGCTCACTTGGACTAGCGGGGGCCCAGGATACGCAGTATTTT | CASSLGLAGAQDTQYF
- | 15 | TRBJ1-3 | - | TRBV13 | TGTGCCAGCAGCTTAAGAGGGACTCGCGTACCCTTAATATATTTT | CASSLRGTRVPLIYF
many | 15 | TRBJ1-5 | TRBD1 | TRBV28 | TGTGCCAGCAGTTCTCCTTGGACAGGGGAACAGCCCCAGCATTTT | CASSSPWTGEQPQHF
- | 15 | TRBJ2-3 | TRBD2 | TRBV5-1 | TGCGCCAGCAGACCCCTAGCGGGGGGGCAAGATACGCAGTATTTT | CASRPLAGGQDTQYF
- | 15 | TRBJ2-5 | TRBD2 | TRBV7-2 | TGTGCCAGCAGCCCTAGGGCGGGGGGCGTGGAGACCCAGTACTTC | CASSPRAGGVETQYF
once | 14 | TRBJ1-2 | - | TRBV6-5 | TGTGCCAGCAGTTACGGCGGCGTTAACTATGGCTACACCTTC | CASSYGGVNYGYTF
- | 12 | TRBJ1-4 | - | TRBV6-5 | TGTGCCAGCAGGGACACGTATGAAAAACTGTTTTTT | CASRDTYEKLFF
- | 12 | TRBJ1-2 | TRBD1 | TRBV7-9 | TGTGCCAGCAGTCCAGGGGGAAATGGCTACACCTTC | CASSPGGNGYTF
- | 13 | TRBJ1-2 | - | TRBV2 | TGTGCCAGCAGTGAAGCGATCGGCTATGGCTACACCTTC | CASSEAIGYGYTF
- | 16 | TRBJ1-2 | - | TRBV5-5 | TGTGCCAGCAGCTTATTGGCAGGGCTTCTAAACTATGGCTACACCTTC | CASSLLAGLLNYGYTF
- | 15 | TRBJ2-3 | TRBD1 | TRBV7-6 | TGTGCCAGCAGCCGCCGACAGGGAATTGTAGATACGCAGTATTTT | CASSRRQGIVDTQYF
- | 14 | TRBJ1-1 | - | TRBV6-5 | TGTGCCGTGCACAGGGAAGGACGTTTCCTCGGAGCTTTCTTT | CAVHREGRFLGAFF